A single T cell receptor (beta chain) is shown here with its context. Its antigen is not identified. Within the sample, other DNA sequences also encode this same CDR3. This entry belongs to a study of cytomegalovirus exposure and HLA in healthy donors. Overall study findings and caveats: Later work showed greater clonal expansion in HLA-associated TCR beta chains than in equally common others. V segments that were indistinguishable, TRBV6-2 and TRBV6-3 among them, were omitted from analysis. In a later analysis, CMV-associated beta chains were mostly HLA-associated, it appeared.

From germline, CDR1 is MNHEY and CDR2 SVGAGI. This CDR3 has 15 amino acids. The junction had 1 base not matched to a gene; V was cut back by 0 bases and J by 2 bases. Use of 60 Vbeta and 13 Jbeta primers characterized the PCR. Produced via immunoSEQ multiplex PCR; TCRdb's table is partial and in-frame only. The repertoire consists of hundreds of thousands of clones, with almost 85% occurring once and the leading ten covering around 0.57%. The material sequenced was PBMCs. The TCR originated in a woman between 40 and 50 years old in good health and CMV-seronegative. The chain recombines TRBV6-5 with TRBJ1-2, with TRBD1 matching 9 bases. The CDR3 loop is CASSYSGTGNYGYTF. DNA of the CDR3: TGTGCCAGCAGTTACTCAGGGACAGGGAACTATGGCTACACCTTC.